This TCR beta chain was recovered during a study of beta chain features in type 1 diabetes. Study observations and caveats: The cDNA sequencing approach could over-represent high-TCR-expressing cells.

As concerns this clone: What it recognizes is unknown.

Expressed TCRB transcripts were sequenced after all isolated RNA was converted to cDNA. Sequenced by immunoSEQ multiplex PCR; TCRdb stores in-frame clones only, minus some. The sample includes about 290,000 clones, under 8.5% seen only once; the top ten take 1%. The V and J ends lost 7 bases and 4 bases respectively, with 14 bases between them. CDR1 and CDR2 (germline): SGHRS, YFSETQ. The CDR3 extends over 13 amino acids. Sequencing was done on a sample of central memory CD4+ T cells from blood. The clonotype comes from a woman aged 18-35 years in good health. The chain has TRBV5-1 and TRBJ2-5; D may match TRBD1 or TRBD2 (5 bases each). The CDR3: CASWDLRGETQYF. For the CDR3, the DNA is TGCGCCAGCTGGGACCTACGGGGAGAGACCCAGTACTTC.